The source of this TCR beta chain is a study of cytomegalovirus exposure and HLA in healthy donors. Findings and caveats of the study: As immune exposure information, only CMV serostatus was available. High sensitivity and specificity were reportedly achieved when the classifier diagnosed cytomegalovirus status.

This clone was counted at least ten times. Antigen: not known. CDR1 is SGHDN, CDR2 FVKESK, per germline. The CDR3 is 17 residues long. Trimming removed 0 bases from V and 2 bases from J, with 14 bases in between. PCR primers comprised 60 Vbeta and 13 Jbeta primers. Produced via immunoSEQ multiplex PCR; TCRdb's table is partial and in-frame only. This table holds approximately 150,000 clones, approximately 84% found once. V and J are TRBV14 and TRBJ2-1, with D unresolved. The sequence was collected from a woman aged 55-69 years in good health and CMV-seropositive. Sequences were obtained from PBMCs. The CDR3 protein is CASSQEVAARPYNEQFF. The CDR3, as DNA: TGTGCCAGCAGCCAAGAGGTGGCAGCGAGGCCCTACAATGAGCAGTTCTTC. Complete variable domain (other parts from reference TRBV14 and TRBJ2-1): EAGVTQFPSHSVIEKGQTVTLRCDPISGHDNLYWYRRVMGKEIKFLLHFVKESKQDESGMPNNRFLAERTGGTYSTLKVQPAELEDSGVYFCASSQEVAARPYNEQFFGPGTRLTVL.